These 3 T cell receptor beta chains were all obtained from the same sample, sequenced in a study of OX40 agonist ivuxolimab in advanced cancers. Method: immunoSEQ multiplex PCR; TCRdb's copy keeps in-frame clones and lacks some. The sample consists of 96,000 or so clones, under 90% of them appearing once. This sample comprised CD4+ or CD8+ T cells sorted from blood, obtained in a trial of the OX40 agonist ivuxolimab. Receptor source: an adult with an advanced solid tumor such as melanoma, head and neck, liver or kidney cancer.

This chain joins TRBV10-3 and TRBJ2-3; 12 positions agree with TRBD2. The germline gives CDR1 ENHRY, CDR2 SYGVKD. The trim removed 8 bases at V and 6 bases at J, leaving 3 bases unmatched. The CDR3 length is 13 residues. CDR3 protein: CAISGTSGDTQYF. CDR3 DNA sequence: TGTGCCATCTCCGGGACTAGCGGGGATACGCAGTATTTT.

V is TRBV7-9 and J is TRBJ2-7; 11 nucleotides match TRBD2. The V and J ends lost 5 bases and 3 bases, in that order; junction bases with no gene match: 9. Germline CDR1 and CDR2: SEHNR and FQNEAQ (reference sequence). This CDR3 comprises 16 residues. CDR3 protein: CASSKRTSGSRYEQYF. Written as DNA, the CDR3 is TGTGCCAGCAGCAAACGTACTAGCGGGAGCCGCTACGAGCAGTACTTC.

This chain connects TRBV6-5 to TRBJ2-3; 10 bases match TRBD1. Germline CDR1 reads MNHEY; CDR2 reads SVGAGI. There are 16 residues in the CDR3. Unmatched junction bases numbered 7, after V lost 3 bases and J lost 4 bases. The CDR3 is CASSYLRDRGPDTQYF. CDR3 bases: TGTGCCAGCAGTTATCTCCGGGACAGGGGTCCAGATACGCAGTATTTT.